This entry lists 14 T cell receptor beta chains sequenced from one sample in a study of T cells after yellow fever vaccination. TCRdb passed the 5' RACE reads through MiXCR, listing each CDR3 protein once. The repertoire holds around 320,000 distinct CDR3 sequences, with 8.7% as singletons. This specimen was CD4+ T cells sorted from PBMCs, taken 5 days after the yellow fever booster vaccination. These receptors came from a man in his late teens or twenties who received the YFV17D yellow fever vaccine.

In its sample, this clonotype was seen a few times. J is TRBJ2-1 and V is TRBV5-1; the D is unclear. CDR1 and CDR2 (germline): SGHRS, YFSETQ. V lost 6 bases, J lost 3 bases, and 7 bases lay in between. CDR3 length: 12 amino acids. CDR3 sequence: CASMDNYNEQFF. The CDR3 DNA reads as TGCGCCAGCATGGATAACTACAATGAGCAGTTCTTC. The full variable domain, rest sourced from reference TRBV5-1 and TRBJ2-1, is KAGVTQTPRYLIKTRGQQVTLSCSPISGHRSVSWYQQTPGQGLQFLFEYFSETQRNKGNFPGRFSGRQFSNSRSEMNVSTLELGDSALYLCASMDNYNEQFFGPGTRLTVL.

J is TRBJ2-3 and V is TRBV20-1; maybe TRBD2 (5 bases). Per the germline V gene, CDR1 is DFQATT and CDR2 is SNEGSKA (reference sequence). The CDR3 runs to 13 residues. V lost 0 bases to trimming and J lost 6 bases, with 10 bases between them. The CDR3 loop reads CSARDPSRDTQYF. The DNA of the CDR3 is TGCAGTGCTAGAGACCCTAGCAGGGATACGCAGTATTTT.

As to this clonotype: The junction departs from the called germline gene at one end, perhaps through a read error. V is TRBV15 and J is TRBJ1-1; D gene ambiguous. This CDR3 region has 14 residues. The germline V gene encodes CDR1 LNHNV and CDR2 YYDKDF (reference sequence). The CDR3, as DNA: TGTGCCTCCAGCAGCCCCGGAGGGAGCACTGAAGCTTTCTTT. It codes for CASSSPGGSTEAFF.

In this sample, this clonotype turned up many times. Written as DNA, the CDR3 is TGTGCCAGCAGCGAACAGGGGGCGAACACTGAAGCTTTCTTT. This gives the protein CASSEQGANTEAFF. The rearrangement uses TRBV12-3 or TRBV12-4 and TRBJ1-1; 9 positions match TRBD1. The CDR3 spans 14 residues. V trimming: 6 bases; J trimming: 1 base; junction bases outside the gene matches: 3.

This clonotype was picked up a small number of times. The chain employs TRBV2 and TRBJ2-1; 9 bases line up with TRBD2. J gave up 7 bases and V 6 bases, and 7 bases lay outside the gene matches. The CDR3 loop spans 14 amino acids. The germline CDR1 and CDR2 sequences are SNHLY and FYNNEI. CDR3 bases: TGTGCCAGCAGCAGATTTGCGGGGGGGAATGAGCAGTTCTTC. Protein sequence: CASSRFAGGNEQFF.

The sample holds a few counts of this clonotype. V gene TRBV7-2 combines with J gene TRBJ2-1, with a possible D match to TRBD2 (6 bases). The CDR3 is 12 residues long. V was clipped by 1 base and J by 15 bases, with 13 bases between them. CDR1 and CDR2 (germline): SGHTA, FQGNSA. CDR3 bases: TGTGCCAGCAGCTTAGGGAGGGGTCCCCGGTTCTTC. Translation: CASSLGRGPRFF. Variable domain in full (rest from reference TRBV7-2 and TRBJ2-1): GAGVSQSPSNKVTEKGKDVELRCDPISGHTALYWYRQSLGQGLEFLIYFQGNSAPDKSGLPSDRFSAERTGGSVSTLTIQRTQQEDSAVYLCASSLGRGPRFFGPGTRLTVL.

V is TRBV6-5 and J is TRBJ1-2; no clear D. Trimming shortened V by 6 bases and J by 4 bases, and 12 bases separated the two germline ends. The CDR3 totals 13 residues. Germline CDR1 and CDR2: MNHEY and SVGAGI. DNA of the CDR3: TGTGCCAGCAGACTCCACGGAACCTATGGCTACACCTTC. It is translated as CASRLHGTYGYTF.

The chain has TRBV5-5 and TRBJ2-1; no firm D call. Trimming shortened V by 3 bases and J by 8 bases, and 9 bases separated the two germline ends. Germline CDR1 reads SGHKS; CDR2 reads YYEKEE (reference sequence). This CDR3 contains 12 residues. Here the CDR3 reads CASSSLSDEQFF. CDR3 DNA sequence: TGTGCCAGCAGCTCGCTCAGCGATGAGCAGTTCTTC.

CDR3 in amino acids: CATRGGGANTGELFF. In DNA, the CDR3 is TGTGCCACCCGAGGCGGGGGGGCCAACACCGGGGAGCTGTTTTTT. V is TRBV6-5 and J is TRBJ2-2, with 9 bases that match TRBD2. Germline loops: CDR1 MNHEY, CDR2 SVGAGI. This CDR3 has 15 amino acids. J was trimmed by 2 bases and V by 10 bases; bases with no gene match: 8.

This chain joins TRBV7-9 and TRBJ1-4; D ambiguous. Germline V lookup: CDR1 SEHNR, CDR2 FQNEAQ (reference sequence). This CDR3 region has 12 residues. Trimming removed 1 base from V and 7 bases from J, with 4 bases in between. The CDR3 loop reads CASSLDLEKLFF. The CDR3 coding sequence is TGTGCCAGCAGCTTAGACCTTGAAAAACTGTTTTTT. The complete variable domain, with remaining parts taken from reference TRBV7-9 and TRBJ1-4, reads DTGVSQNPRHKITKRGQNVTFRCDPISEHNRLYWYRQTLGQGPEFLTYFQNEAQLEKSRLLSDRFSAERPKGSFSTLEIQRTEQGDSAMYLCASSLDLEKLFFGSGTQLSVL.

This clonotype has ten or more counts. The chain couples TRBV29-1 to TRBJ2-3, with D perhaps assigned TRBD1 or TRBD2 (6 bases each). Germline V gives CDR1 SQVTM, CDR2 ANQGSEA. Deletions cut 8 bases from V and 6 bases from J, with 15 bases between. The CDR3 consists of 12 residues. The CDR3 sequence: CSLRGVRDTQYF. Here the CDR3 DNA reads TGCAGCCTTAGGGGGGTGAGGGATACGCAGTATTTT.

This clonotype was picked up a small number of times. The CDR3: CASSPILVQEQFF. DNA for the CDR3: TGTGCCAGCAGCCCAATATTAGTCCAAGAGCAGTTCTTC. This rearrangement joins TRBV7-2 to TRBJ2-1, with D unresolved. Germline CDR1 is SGHTA and CDR2 is FQGNSA. The CDR3 runs 13 residues. The V gene lost 5 bases and the J gene lost 10 bases, with 15 bases spanning the gap. The complete variable domain, with remaining parts taken from reference TRBV7-2 and TRBJ2-1, reads GAGVSQSPSNKVTEKGKDVELRCDPISGHTALYWYRQSLGQGLEFLIYFQGNSAPDKSGLPSDRFSAERTGGSVSTLTIQRTQQEDSAVYLCASSPILVQEQFFGPGTRLTVL.

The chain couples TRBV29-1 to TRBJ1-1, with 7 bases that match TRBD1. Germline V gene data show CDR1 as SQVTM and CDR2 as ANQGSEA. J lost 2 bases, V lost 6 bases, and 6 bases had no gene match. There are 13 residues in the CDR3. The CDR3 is CSVDRASNTEAFF. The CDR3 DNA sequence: TGCAGCGTCGACAGGGCCAGTAACACTGAAGCTTTCTTT.

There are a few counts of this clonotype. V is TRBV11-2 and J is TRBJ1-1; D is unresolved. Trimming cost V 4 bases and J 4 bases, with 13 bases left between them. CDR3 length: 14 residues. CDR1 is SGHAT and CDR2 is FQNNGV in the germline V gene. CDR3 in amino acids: CASSYSRTATEAFF. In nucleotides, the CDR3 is TGTGCCAGCAGCTACAGCCGCACGGCCACTGAAGCTTTCTTT.